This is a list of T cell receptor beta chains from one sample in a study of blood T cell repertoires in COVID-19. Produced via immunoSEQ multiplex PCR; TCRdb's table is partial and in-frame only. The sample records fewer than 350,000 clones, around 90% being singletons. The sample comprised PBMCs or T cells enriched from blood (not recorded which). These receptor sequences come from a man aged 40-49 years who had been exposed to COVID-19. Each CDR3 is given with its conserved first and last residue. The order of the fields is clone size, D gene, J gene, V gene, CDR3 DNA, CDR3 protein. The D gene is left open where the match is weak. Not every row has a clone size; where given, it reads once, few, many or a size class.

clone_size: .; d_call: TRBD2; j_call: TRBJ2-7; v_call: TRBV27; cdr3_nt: TGTGCCAGCAGTCCCGGGACTAGCGGGACCTACGAGCAGTACTTC; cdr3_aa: CASSPGTSGTYEQYF
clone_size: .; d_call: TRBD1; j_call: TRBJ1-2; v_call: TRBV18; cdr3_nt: TGTGCCAGCTCACACCCCGACAGGGCGGGTGGCTACACCTTC; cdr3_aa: CASSHPDRAGGYTF
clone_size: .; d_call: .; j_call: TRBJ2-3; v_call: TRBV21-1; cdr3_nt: TGTGCCAGCAGCGAAAGACTAGCGGATAGCACAGATACGCAGTATTTT; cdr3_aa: CASSERLADSTDTQYF
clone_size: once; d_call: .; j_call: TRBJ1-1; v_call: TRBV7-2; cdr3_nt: TGTGCCAGCAGCTTACTTGGCAGGAACACTGAAGCTTTCTTT; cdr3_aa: CASSLLGRNTEAFF
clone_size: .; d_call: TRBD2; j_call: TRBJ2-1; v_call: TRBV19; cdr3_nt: TGTGCCAGTAGTATAGGGACTAGCGGTAACAATGAGCAGTTCTTC; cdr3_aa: CASSIGTSGNNEQFF
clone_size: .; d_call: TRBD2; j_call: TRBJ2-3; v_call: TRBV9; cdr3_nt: TGTGCCAGCACTCGAAGCGGGAGTGGCGCAGATACGCAGTATTTT; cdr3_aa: CASTRSGSGADTQYF
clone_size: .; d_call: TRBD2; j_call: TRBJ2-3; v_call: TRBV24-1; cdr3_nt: TGTGCCACCAGGGGGACTAGCGGGATTACAGATACGCAGTATTTT; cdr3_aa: CATRGTSGITDTQYF
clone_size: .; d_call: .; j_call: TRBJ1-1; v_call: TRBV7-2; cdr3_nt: TGTGCCAGCAGAGAGGACAGCATGAACACTGAAGCTTTCTTT; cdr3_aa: CASREDSMNTEAFF
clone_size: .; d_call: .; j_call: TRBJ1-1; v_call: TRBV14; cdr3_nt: TGTGCCAGCAGCCAAGAGGGCCGCCCGAACACTGAAGCTTTCTTT; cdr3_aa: CASSQEGRPNTEAFF
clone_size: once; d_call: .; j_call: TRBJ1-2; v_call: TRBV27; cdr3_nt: TGTGCCAGCAGTTTGTCGAGGAACTATGGCTACACCTTC; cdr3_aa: CASSLSRNYGYTF
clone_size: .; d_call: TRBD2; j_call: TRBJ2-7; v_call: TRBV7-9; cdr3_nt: TGTGCCAGCAGCTTAGCGGGGGGGACGGGGAGCTCCTACGAGCAGTACTTC; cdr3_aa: CASSLAGGTGSSYEQYF
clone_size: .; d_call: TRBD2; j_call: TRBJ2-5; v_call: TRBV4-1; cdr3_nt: TGCGCCAGCAGCCAGGGGACTAGCGGGAGGGAGACCCAGTACTTC; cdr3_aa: CASSQGTSGRETQYF
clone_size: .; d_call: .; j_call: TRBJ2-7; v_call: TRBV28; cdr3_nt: TGTGCCAGCACCGGCTCCTACGAGCAGTACTTC; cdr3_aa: CASTGSYEQYF
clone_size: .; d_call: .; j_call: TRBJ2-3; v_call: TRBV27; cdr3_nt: TGTGCCAGCATCTCAATGAGTAGTCTTAGGAGAGATACGCAGTATTTT; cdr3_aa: CASISMSSLRRDTQYF
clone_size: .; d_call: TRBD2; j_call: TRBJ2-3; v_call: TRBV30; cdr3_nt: TGTGCCTGGAGCTTTACGGGAGGGCCCCAAGATACGCAGTATTTT; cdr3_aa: CAWSFTGGPQDTQYF
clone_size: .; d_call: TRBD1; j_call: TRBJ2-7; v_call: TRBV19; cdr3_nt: TGTGCCAGTAGTGTGGGACAGGGGGCCTACGAGCAGTACTTC; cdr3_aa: CASSVGQGAYEQYF
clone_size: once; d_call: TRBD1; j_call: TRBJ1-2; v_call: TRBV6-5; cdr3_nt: TGTGCCAGCAGTTACTCGGGGGTACAGGGGCACGGCTACACCTTC; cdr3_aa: CASSYSGVQGHGYTF